These 14 T cell receptor beta chains share one sample of origin, sequenced in a study of T-cell memory formation after mild COVID-19. TCRdb re-analysed the 5' RACE reads in MiXCR, keeping a single row per CDR3 protein. The table lists 100,000 or so distinct CDR3 sequences, 8.5% to 14% of them singletons. Sequencing was performed on PBMCs or a T cell subset sorted from them (not recorded which). These receptors all come from a man younger than 35 who had mild COVID-19 (a few samples of this study predate the infection). Cell type and time point are not known.

The chain couples TRBV7-9 to TRBJ2-3; 10 bases align to TRBD1. Germline V CDR1 and CDR2: SEHNR, FQNEAQ (reference sequence). With V trimmed by 4 bases and J by 2 bases, 6 bases remained unmatched. The CDR3 is 16 amino acids. CDR3 residues: CASSSQGQGYTDTQYF. The CDR3 DNA is TGTGCCAGCAGCTCTCAGGGACAGGGGTACACAGATACGCAGTATTTT.

This clonotype was counted only a few times. This chain joins TRBV12-3 or TRBV12-4 and TRBJ1-2; 8 bases are shared with TRBD1. The V gene end was trimmed by 5 bases and the J gene end by 5 bases; junction bases not matched to a gene: 7. The CDR3 is 14 amino acids. The CDR3 reads CASSHGQGDYGYTF. The CDR3 DNA reads as TGTGCCAGCAGTCATGGACAGGGTGATTATGGCTACACCTTC.

This clonotype was observed a handful of times. The genes are TRBV5-5 and TRBJ2-1; 9 bases map to TRBD2. The CDR3 totals 18 residues. Germline CDR1 and CDR2: SGHKS and YYEKEE (reference sequence). The trim removed 3 bases at V and 4 bases at J, leaving 14 bases unmatched. The CDR3 coding sequence is TGTGCCAGCAGCTGGCGGGAGCGGGGGGTGGTGAGGTACAATGAGCAGTTCTTC. It is translated as CASSWRERGVVRYNEQFF.

The genes are TRBV19 and TRBJ2-7; TRBD1 is a possible D gene (6 bases). This CDR3 comprises 15 residues. V lost 5 bases to trimming and J lost 2 bases, with 16 bases between them. From germline, CDR1 is LNHDA and CDR2 SQIVND (reference sequence). The chain's CDR3 is CASSPGPGVAYEQYF. CDR3 nucleotide sequence: TGTGCCAGTAGTCCTGGACCAGGGGTGGCCTACGAGCAGTACTTC.

The V gene is TRBV5-1, the J gene TRBJ2-3; D call uncertain. The V and J ends lost 1 base and 2 bases respectively, with 14 bases between them. Germline V gene lookup returns CDR1 SGHRS and CDR2 YFSETQ. The CDR3 is 16 residues long. The CDR3 loop is CASSLRRASHTDTQYF. The CDR3 bases are TGCGCCAGCAGCTTGCGTCGGGCGTCCCACACAGATACGCAGTATTTT.

The chain links TRBV5-1 to TRBJ2-3; a possible D gene is TRBD1 (5 bases). The germline V and J ends were trimmed by 3 bases and 2 bases, with 19 bases remaining between them. The V gene's germline CDR1 is SGHRS and CDR2 YFSETQ. This CDR3 is 17 amino acids long. Here the CDR3 reads CASSSMDKHLTTDTQYF. CDR3 sequence (DNA): TGCGCCAGCAGCTCCATGGACAAGCACCTTACCACAGATACGCAGTATTTT.

This clonotype was detected many times. The rearrangement joins TRBV4-3 to TRBJ2-7; no definite D call. CDR3 length equals 15 residues. Trimming shortened V by 0 bases and J by 5 bases, and 14 bases separated the two germline ends. Germline loops: CDR1 LGHNA, CDR2 YSLEER. CDR3 sequence: CASSQEFPSEDEQYF. Here the CDR3 DNA reads TGCGCCAGCAGCCAAGAGTTCCCCAGCGAAGACGAGCAGTACTTC.

A few counts support this clonotype. The chain employs TRBV11-2 and TRBJ1-1; D is ambiguous. Germline lookup yields CDR1 SGHAT and CDR2 FQNNGV. Trimming left V 1 base short and J 4 bases short, with 10 bases between. CDR3 size: 14 residues. CDR3 sequence (DNA): TGTGCCAGCAGCTTAGGTACCCTTAGCACTGAAGCTTTCTTT. Its translation is CASSLGTLSTEAFF.

The sample holds many counts of this clonotype. The chain recombines TRBV29-1 with TRBJ2-1, with TRBD2 as a possible D gene (5 bases). This CDR3 spans 11 amino acids. CDR1 is SQVTM and CDR2 is ANQGSEA in the germline V gene. V was cut by 2 bases and J by 7 bases, with 6 bases left in between. In DNA form, the CDR3 reads TGCAGCGTTGAAAGGAGGAATGAGCAGTTCTTC. Amino acid sequence: CSVERRNEQFF.

This clonotype was counted only a few times. An end of the junction does not agree with germline; a read error may underlie this. The chain couples TRBV9 to TRBJ1-2; tentatively, D is TRBD1 (6 bases). Per the germline V gene, CDR1 is SGDLS and CDR2 is YYNGEE. This CDR3 region has 13 residues. Here the CDR3 DNA reads TGTGCCAGCAGCGTGACAGGACCGGAGGAGGTTTGCTTC. This translates into CASSVTGPEEVCF. The whole variable domain, filled in from reference TRBV9 and TRBJ1-2, reads DSGVTQTPKHLITATGQRVTLRCSPRSGDLSVYWYQQSLDQGLQFLIQYYNGEERAKGNILERFSAQQFPDLHSELNLSSLELGDSALYFCASSVTGPEEVCFGSGTRLTVV.

This clonotype came up a few times. The V and J genes are TRBV5-5 and TRBJ2-7; D may be TRBD2 (5 bases). Germline V gene lookup returns CDR1 SGHKS and CDR2 YYEKEE (reference sequence). This CDR3 comprises 16 residues. Trimming took 4 bases from V and 0 from J, leaving 17 bases between them. Here the CDR3 reads CASSPEAAASSYEQYF. Here the CDR3 DNA reads TGTGCCAGCAGCCCGGAGGCCGCAGCCTCCTCCTACGAGCAGTACTTC.

V gene TRBV12-3 or TRBV12-4 combines with J gene TRBJ1-2; no clear D gene. V dropped 3 bases and J dropped 2 bases, with 16 bases sitting between them. CDR3 length equals 16 residues. The DNA for the CDR3 is TGTGCCAGCAGTTTCCCTGCGGCAGTTCCGAACTATGGCTACACCTTC. Its translation is CASSFPAAVPNYGYTF.

The CDR3 region has the DNA TGTGCCAGCAGCTTAGAAGGGAATGAAAAACTGTTTTTT. It encodes CASSLEGNEKLFF. V and J are TRBV11-2 and TRBJ1-4; D call uncertain. V lost 0 bases to trimming and J lost 5 bases, with 4 bases between them. CDR3 size: 13 residues. Germline lookup yields CDR1 SGHAT and CDR2 FQNNGV.

This clonotype turned up a few times. V gene TRBV29-1 combines with J gene TRBJ1-2, with TRBD1 as a possible D gene (6 bases). The CDR3 runs to 13 residues. The germline V gene encodes CDR1 SQVTM and CDR2 ANQGSEA. Trimming stripped 5 bases from V and 3 bases from J, with 13 bases between. The CDR3 bases are TGCAGCGTTTGGGGGCTCGAAGACTATGGCTACACCTTC. Its protein is CSVWGLEDYGYTF.